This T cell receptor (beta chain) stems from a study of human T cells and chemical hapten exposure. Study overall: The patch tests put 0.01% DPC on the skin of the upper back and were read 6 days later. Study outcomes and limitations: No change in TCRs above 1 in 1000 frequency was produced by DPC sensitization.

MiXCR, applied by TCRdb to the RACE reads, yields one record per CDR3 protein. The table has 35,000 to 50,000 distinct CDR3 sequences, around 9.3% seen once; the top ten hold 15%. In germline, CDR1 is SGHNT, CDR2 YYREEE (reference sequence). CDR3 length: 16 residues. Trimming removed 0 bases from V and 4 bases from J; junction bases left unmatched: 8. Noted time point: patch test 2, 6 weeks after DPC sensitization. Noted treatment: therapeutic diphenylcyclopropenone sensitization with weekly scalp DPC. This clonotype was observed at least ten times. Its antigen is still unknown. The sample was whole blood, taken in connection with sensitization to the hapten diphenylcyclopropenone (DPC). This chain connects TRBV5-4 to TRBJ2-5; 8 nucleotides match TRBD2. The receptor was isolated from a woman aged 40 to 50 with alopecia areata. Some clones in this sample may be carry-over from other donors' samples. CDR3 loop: CASSLAAGGGGETQYF. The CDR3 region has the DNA TGTGCCAGCAGCTTGGCTGCGGGGGGTGGTGGAGAGACCCAGTACTTC.